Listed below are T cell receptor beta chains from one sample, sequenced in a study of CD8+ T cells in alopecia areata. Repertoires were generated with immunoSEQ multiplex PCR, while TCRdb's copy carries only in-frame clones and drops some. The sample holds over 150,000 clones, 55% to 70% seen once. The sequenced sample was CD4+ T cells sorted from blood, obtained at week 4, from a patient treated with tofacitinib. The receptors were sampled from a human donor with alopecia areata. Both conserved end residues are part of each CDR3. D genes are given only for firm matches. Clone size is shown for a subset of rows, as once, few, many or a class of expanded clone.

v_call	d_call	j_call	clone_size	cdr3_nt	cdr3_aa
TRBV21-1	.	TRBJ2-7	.	TGTGCCAGCAGCAAAGACCCAGACCAGTACTTC	CASSKDPDQYF
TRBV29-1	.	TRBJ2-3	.	TGCAGCGTTGGTGGTTCGCAGTATTTT	CSVGGSQYF
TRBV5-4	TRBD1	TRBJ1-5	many	TGTGCCAGCAGCTTGTTGGACAGGGGCCACCCCCAGCATTTT	CASSLLDRGHPQHF
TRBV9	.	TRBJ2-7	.	TGTGCCAGCAGCGTGGGTGGAACAGGGAGCTCCTACGAGCAGTACTTC	CASSVGGTGSSYEQYF
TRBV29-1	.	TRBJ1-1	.	TGCAGCGTTGGGCTGAGGATGAACACTGAAGCTTTCTTT	CSVGLRMNTEAFF
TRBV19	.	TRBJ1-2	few	TGTGCCAGTAAGGAGGCTAGTGGCTACACCTTC	CASKEASGYTF
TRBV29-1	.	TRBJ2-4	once	TGCAGCGTTCGAGGCAGGATGGGGTACATTCAGTACTTC	CSVRGRMGYIQYF
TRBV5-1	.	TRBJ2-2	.	TGCGCCAGCAGCTTTGGGGGAAACGGGGAGCTGTTTTTT	CASSFGGNGELFF
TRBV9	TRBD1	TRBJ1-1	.	TGTGCCAGCAGTTCCGACAGGGGGACTTTCTTT	CASSSDRGTFF
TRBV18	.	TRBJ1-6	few	TGTGCCAGCTCACCGGGTCCGAATAATTCACCCCTCCACTTT	CASSPGPNNSPLHF
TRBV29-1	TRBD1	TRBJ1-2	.	TGCAGCGTGGACAGGGCGGATGGCTACACCTTC	CSVDRADGYTF
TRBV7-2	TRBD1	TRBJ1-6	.	TGTGCCAGCAGCTATGGGACAGGGGGCTCCGATAATTCACCCCTCCACTTT	CASSYGTGGSDNSPLHF
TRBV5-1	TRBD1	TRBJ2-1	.	TGCGCCAGCAGCAAAACGGCGGGACAGGGAATCGGTGAGCAGTTCTTC	CASSKTAGQGIGEQFF
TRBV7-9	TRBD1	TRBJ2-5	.	TGTGCCAGCAGCACAAGGCCCAGGGGGCGAGATAGGTTTGAGACCCAGTACTTC	CASSTRPRGRDRFETQYF
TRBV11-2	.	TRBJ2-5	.	TGTGCCAGCAGCTTTTCCGGGGGTGAGGGAGAGACCCAGTACTTC	CASSFSGGEGETQYF
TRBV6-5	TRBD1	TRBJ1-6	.	TGTGCCAGCGGACGAGGGACAGGAGATAATTCACCCCTCCACTTT	CASGRGTGDNSPLHF
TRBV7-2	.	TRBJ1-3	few	TGTGCCAGCAGCTTAGCGCAGGGTACTGGAAACACCATATATTTT	CASSLAQGTGNTIYF
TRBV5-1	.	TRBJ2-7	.	TGCGCCAGCAGCAACCGGATGGGGCAGGGGGGCGAGCAGTACTTC	CASSNRMGQGGEQYF
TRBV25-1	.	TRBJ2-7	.	TGTGCCAGCAGTGACCCCCGGAGGGGGCCGAGCTACGAGCAGTACTTC	CASSDPRRGPSYEQYF
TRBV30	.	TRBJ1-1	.	TGTGCCTGGAGTGTAACCAGGGTGACTGAAGCTTTCTTT	CAWSVTRVTEAFF
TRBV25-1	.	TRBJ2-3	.	TGTGCCAGCGGCCGAACTTGGGGCACAGATACGCAGTATTTT	CASGRTWGTDTQYF
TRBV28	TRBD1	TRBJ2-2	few	TGTGCCAGCAGCCCCCGGACAGGGGGGTACGGGGAGCTGTTTTTT	CASSPRTGGYGELFF
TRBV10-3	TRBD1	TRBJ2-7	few	TGTGCCATCAGAGGGACAGGGGATAAGCAGTACTTC	CAIRGTGDKQYF
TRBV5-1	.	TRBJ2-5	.	TGCGCCAGCAGCTTGGGAGGCAGGGGACAAGAGACCCAGTACTTC	CASSLGGRGQETQYF
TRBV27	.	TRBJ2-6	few	TGTGCCAGCACCCCATGGGGTTCTGGGGCCAACGTCCTGACTTTC	CASTPWGSGANVLTF
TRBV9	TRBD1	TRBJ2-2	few	TGTGCCAGCAGGCAGGGGGCGGAGAACACCGGGGAGCTGTTTTTT	CASRQGAENTGELFF
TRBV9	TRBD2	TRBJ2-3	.	TGTGCCAGCAGTGGGACTAGCCGTGAGGATACGCAGTATTTT	CASSGTSREDTQYF
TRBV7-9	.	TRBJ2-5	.	TGTGCCAGCAGCTTAGGGGGGGAAGAGACCCAGTACTTC	CASSLGGEETQYF
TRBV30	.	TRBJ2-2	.	TGTGCCTGGAGTACAAATTCAGGAGTCGGGGAGCTGTTTTTT	CAWSTNSGVGELFF